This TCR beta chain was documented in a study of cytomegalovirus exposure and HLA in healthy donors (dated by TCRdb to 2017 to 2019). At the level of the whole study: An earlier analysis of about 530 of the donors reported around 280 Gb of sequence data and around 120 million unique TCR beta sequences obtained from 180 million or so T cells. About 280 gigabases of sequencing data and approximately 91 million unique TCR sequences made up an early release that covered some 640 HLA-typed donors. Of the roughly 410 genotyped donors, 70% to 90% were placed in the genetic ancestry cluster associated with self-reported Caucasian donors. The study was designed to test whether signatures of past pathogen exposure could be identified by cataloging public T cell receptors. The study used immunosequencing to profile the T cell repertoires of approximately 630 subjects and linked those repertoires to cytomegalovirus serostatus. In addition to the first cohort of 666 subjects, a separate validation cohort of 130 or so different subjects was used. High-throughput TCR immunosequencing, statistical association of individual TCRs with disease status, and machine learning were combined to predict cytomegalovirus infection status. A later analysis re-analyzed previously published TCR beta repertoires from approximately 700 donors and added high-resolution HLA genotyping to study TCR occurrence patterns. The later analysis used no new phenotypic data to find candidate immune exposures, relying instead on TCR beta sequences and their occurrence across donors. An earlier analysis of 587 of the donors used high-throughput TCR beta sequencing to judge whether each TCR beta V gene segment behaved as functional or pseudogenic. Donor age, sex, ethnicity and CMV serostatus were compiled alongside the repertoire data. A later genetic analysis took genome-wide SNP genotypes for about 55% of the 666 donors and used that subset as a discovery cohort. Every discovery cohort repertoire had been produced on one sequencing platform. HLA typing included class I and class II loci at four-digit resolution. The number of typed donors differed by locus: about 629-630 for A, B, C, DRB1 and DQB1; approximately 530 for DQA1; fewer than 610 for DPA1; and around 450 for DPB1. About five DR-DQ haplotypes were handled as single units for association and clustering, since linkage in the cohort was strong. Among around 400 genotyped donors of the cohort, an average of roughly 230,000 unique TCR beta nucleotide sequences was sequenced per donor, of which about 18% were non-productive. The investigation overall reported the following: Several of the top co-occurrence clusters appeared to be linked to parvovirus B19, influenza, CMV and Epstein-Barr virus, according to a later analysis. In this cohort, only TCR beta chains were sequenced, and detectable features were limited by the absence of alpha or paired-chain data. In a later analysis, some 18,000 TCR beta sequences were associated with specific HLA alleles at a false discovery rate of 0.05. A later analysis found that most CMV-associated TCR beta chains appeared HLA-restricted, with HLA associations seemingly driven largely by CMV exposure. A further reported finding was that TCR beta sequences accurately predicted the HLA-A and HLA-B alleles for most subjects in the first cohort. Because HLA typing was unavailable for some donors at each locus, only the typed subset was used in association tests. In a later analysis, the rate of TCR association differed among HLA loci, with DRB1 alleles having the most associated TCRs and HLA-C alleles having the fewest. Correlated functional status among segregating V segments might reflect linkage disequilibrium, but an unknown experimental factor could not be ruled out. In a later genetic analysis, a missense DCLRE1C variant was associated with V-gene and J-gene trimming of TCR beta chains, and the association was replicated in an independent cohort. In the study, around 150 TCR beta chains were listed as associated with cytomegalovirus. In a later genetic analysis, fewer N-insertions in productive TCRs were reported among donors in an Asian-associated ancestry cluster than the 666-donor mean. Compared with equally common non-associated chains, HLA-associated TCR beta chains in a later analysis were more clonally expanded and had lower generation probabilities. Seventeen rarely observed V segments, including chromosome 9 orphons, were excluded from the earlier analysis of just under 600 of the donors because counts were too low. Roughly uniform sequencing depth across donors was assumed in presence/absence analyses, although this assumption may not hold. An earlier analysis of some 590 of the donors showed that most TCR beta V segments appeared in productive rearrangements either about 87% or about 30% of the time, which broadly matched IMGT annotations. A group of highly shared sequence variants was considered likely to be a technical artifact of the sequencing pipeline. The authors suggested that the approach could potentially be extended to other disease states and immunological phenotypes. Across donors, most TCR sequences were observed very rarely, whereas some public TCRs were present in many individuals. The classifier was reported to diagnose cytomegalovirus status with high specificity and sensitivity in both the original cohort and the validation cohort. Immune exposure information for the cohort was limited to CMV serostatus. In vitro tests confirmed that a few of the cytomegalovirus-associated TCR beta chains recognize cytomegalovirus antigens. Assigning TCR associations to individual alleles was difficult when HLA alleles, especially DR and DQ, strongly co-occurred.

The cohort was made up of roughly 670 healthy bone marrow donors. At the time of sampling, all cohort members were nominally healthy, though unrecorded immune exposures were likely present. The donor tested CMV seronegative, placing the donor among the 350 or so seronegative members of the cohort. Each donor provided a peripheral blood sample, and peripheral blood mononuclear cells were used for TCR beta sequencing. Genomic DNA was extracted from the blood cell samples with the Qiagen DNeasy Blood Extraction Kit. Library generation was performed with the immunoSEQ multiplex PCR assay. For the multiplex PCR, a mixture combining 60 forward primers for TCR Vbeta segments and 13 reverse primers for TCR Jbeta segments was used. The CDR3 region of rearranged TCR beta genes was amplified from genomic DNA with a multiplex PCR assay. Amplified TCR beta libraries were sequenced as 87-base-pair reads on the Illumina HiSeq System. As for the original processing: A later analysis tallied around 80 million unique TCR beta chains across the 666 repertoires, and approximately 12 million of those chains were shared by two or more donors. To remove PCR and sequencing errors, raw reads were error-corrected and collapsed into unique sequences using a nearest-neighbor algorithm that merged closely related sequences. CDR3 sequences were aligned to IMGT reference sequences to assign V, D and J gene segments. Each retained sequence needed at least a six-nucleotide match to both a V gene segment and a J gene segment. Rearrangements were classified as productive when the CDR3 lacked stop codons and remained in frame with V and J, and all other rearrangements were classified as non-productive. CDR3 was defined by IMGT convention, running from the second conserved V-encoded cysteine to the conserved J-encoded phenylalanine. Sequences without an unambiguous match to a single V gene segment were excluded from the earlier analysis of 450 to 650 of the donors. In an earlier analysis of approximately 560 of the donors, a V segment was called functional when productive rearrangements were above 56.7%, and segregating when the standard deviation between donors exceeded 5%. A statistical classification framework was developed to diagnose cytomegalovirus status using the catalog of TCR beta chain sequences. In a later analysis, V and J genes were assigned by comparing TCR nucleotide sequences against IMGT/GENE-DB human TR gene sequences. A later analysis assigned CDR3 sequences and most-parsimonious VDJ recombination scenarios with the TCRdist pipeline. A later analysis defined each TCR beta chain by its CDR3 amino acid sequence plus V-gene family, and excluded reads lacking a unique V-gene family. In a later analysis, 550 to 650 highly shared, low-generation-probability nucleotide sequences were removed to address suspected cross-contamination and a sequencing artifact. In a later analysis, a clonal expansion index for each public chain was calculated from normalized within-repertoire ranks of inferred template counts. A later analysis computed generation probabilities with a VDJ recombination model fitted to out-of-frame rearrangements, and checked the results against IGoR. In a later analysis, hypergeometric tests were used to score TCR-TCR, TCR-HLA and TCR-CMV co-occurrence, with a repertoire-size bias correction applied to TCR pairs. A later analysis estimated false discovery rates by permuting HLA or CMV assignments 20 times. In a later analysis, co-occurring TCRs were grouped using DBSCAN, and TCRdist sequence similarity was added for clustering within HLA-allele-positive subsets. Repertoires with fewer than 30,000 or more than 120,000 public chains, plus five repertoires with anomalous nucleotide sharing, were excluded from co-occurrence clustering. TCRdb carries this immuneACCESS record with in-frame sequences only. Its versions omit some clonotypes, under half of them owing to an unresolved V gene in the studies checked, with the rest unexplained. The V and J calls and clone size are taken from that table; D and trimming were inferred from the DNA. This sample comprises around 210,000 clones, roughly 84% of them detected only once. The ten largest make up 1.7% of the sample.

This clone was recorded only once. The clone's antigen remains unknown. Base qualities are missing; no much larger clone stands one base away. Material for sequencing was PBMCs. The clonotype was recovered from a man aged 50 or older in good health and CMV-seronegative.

CDR3 protein: CASSPWAGVYEQYF. The sequence in DNA is TGTGCCAGCAGTCCTTGGGCAGGGGTGTACGAGCAGTACTTC. The sequence is built from TRBV6-6 and TRBJ2-7; TRBD1 is a possible D gene, resting on 6 matching bases. The CDR3 has 14 amino acids, counting the end cysteine and phenylalanine. Just the 42-base CDR3 DNA is kept, in frame starting at base 1. The germline V gene encodes CDR1 MNHNY and CDR2 SVGAGI (reference sequence). V was cut back by 5 bases and J by 4 bases, leaving a gap of 15 bases between them.